This T cell receptor (beta chain) was captured in a study of regulatory T cells in long-lasting Graves disease (dated by TCRdb to the early 2020s). About the study as a whole: Antithyroid drugs had been taken for less than 3 months by newly diagnosed Graves' disease patients. TCR sequencing covered 13 persistent and approximately 20 newly diagnosed Graves' disease patients, 33 samples in total. Patients with persistent Graves' disease were compared with patients with newly diagnosed Graves' disease using TCR sequencing and RNA sequencing of peripheral blood. The study took place in China and was registered as a clinical trial.

Libraries were built with multiplex PCR. Sequencing used an Illumina HiSeq 4000. iRepertoire HTBI primers and Arm-PCR amplification of CDR3 regions were used to construct TCR beta libraries. Before sequencing, the PCR products underwent gel purification. On the study's bioinformatics: Gene usage analysis of CDR3 amino acid clonotypes used the approximately 62 TRBV and about 15 TRBJ segments found across samples. COPE and FqMerger were used to merge filtered high-quality paired reads into contigs. BLAST was used to align contigs to IMGT TRBV, TRBD and TRBJ reference genes, with CDR3 defined following IMGT. Clonotypes above 0.1% frequency were classified as highly expanded clones. Shannon entropy served as the measure of repertoire diversity, while the Gini coefficient captured V-J evenness. A clonotype was considered public if more than one individual shared it. TCRdb's own reprocessing of the public reads used fastp at Q25 and MiXCR and kept productive beta chains. Identical CDR3 proteins give one entry, which carries the most common genes and DNA. TCRdb's processing, not the authors', yielded these V and J calls. For this sample there are about 470,000 distinct CDR3 sequences; more than 13% appear just once. The ten largest clones add up to over 15% of the sample.

Ten or more counts support this clonotype. The antigen it recognizes is unknown. It has no much larger one-base neighbor in the sample; base qualities were not kept. Overall study results and their limits: Persistent Graves' disease patients showed lower TCR Shannon entropy and fewer highly expanded clones than newly diagnosed patients, suggesting clonal expansion. Only the TCR beta chain was sequenced and analyzed. A larger number of public clonotypes was shared among persistent patients (about 2,700) than among newly diagnosed patients (roughly 1,000). Preferential use of TRBV28, TRBJ1-2 and TRBJ2-5 was observed in persistent disease, whereas TRBV20-1 and TRBJ2-1 were favored in newly diagnosed disease. Only peripheral blood was studied, because thyroid tissue, the primary lesion, was inaccessible. The authors noted that the small sample size was a limitation that may lower accuracy.

In the paper's terms, the time point label means: newly diagnosed GD, antithyroid drugs for less than 3 months. For both TCR sequencing and RNA sequencing, RNA was extracted from PBMCs in TRIzol. The diagnosis of Graves' disease followed American Thyroid Association guidelines. Recruitment of patients was carried out at an endocrinology department in Xi'an, China. Each patient gave approximately 9 milliliters of peripheral blood, collected in an EDTA anticoagulant tube. Ficoll Paque Plus density gradient separation was used to isolate PBMCs, and no further T cell sorting was done. An Agilent 2100 Bioanalyzer and agarose gel were used to assess RNA quality, and a NanoDrop 2000 was used to measure RNA concentration. For CDR1 and CDR2, the germline V gene (reference sequence) lists DFQATT and SNEGSKA. The CDR3 sequence holds 13 residues, the cysteine and phenylalanine included. Only CDR3 DNA remains: 39 bases, in frame from the first base. Deletion took 6 bases off V and 5 bases off J, with a span of 16 bases between the germline ends.

The same data also contributed to another study, on T cells in Graves' hyperthyroidism and ophthalmopathy. That second report states: Graves' hyperthyroidism was defined as stable when no progression to ophthalmopathy occurred over 18 months of follow-up. Hyperthyroidism patients were newly diagnosed, with disease duration under 2 months, and aged 18 to 65 years. Exclusion was applied to patients with uncontrolled infections, other autoimmune diseases, pregnancy or lactation. Diagnoses were established on the basis of clinical symptoms, serum thyroxine and TRAb, thyroid ultrasound, and orbital computed tomography. A first-round RT-PCR of the TCR CDR3 used the HTBI primer set with the Qiagen OneStep RT-PCR kit. Blood samples also contained most of the expanded thyroid clonotypes (frequency above 0.001), which suggests that blood repertoires may reflect thyroid immune responses. A 13 V-J signature model separated ophthalmopathy from stable hyperthyroidism, with around 91% sensitivity and around 84% specificity in cross-validation and 80%/75% in testing. In validation, the model predicted progression to ophthalmopathy a median of about 5.9 months before onset, with 65% to 71% sensitivity and just under 75% specificity. To identify TCR V-J signatures that set the groups apart, the researchers used a discovery cohort of 100 patients, made up of 40 to 45 with Graves' ophthalmopathy and 57 with stable Graves' hyperthyroidism. Prospective prediction of ophthalmopathy was tested in an independent validation cohort of some 20 hyperthyroidism patients and 17 patients who later progressed to ophthalmopathy. The 100 discovery patients were randomly split 7:3 into training and test sets. Thyroid tissue and blood T-cell repertoires from about six Graves' hyperthyroidism patients were also compared in the study. After blood sampling, hyperthyroidism patients were treated with methimazole at a starting dose of 30 mg daily, and ophthalmopathy patients were treated with high-dose intravenous methylprednisolone. Libraries were constructed in a second round of multiplex PCR, after which size selection and purification were carried out. Libraries were sequenced paired-end with 100 bp reads on an Illumina HiSeq2000. SOAPnuke was used to process the raw data, removing reads that contained adapters or uncalled bases, had a mean Phred below 15, or lacked an exact match to the constant primer or identifier. High-quality paired reads were merged with COPE v1.2.5, and unique nucleotide sequences were defined as clonotypes. Clonotypes were aligned to IMGT TRBV, TRBD and TRBJ reference segments using MiTCR v1.1. Analysis was restricted to V-J combinations with a frequency above 0.0001, which covered 99% to 99.2% of repertoires. A TCS score was defined as the ratio of F50 (clonal expansion) to E x V (chaos), with BLOSUM62-based TCRdist applied between CDR3 peptides within each V-J. Welch's t-statistics and random forest reduced several hundred V-J features to 13, which were used in a naive Bayes classifier (R e1071). Sample size was not statistically predetermined, and blinding of investigators to group allocation was not performed. The paper reports TCR Vbeta CDR3 sequencing of roughly 140 peripheral blood samples: 43 ophthalmopathy, roughly 74 hyperthyroidism and approximately 17 progressor patients.

This sequence originates from a woman aged 25 to 39 with Graves disease. Donor details come from another sample of the same person, matched by shared clones. The specimen was peripheral blood mononuclear cells (PBMCs), collected at new diagnosis, from a patient treated with antithyroid drugs. The rearrangement joined TRBV20-1 to TRBJ2-5; the D segment might be TRBD1 or TRBD2, since each matches 5 bases. The CDR3 region: CSATPGQYETQYF. Read as DNA, the sequence is TGCAGTGCCACGCCGGGGCAGTATGAGACCCAGTACTTC.